The sequence of this TCR beta chain was determined in a study of early T cells in non-severe SARS-CoV-2 infection. The TCR library protocol attached unique molecular identifiers to the individual cDNA molecules. TCRdb re-analysed the 5' RACE reads in MiXCR, keeping a single row per CDR3 protein. Among fewer than 85,000 distinct CDR3 sequences listed, roughly 12% were seen once. CDR3 length: 13 residues. Trimming took off 4 bases at V and 7 bases at J, with 13 bases between the two ends. The V gene's germline CDR1 is SGHDT and CDR2 YYEEEE. This clonotype was counted a few times. This chain connects TRBV5-6 to TRBJ2-3; D gene uncertain. This specimen consisted of whole blood, obtained at baseline. The clonotype comes from an adult who was a healthcare worker with PCR-confirmed SARS-CoV-2 infection or an uninfected control (not recorded which). The CDR3 DNA reads as TGTGCCAGCAGCATTCCTTCTCGGAATACGCAGTATTTT. It yields the protein CASSIPSRNTQYF. Variable domain in full (rest from reference TRBV5-6 and TRBJ2-3): DAGVTQSPTHLIKTRGQQVTLRCSPKSGHDTVSWYQQALGQGPQFIFQYYEEEERQRGNFPDRFSGHQFPNYSSELNVNALLLGDSALYLCASSIPSRNTQYFGPGTRLTVL.